Listed here are 25 T cell receptor beta chains from one sample, sequenced in a study of cytomegalovirus exposure and HLA in healthy donors. The PCR had 60 Vbeta and 13 Jbeta primers. The repertoire was sequenced with immunoSEQ multiplex PCR; TCRdb's copy has only in-frame clones and lacks some. The sample yields 75,000 to 90,000 clones, around 77% seen once. Sequencing input: PBMCs. The source is a man aged 45 to 65 in good health and CMV-seronegative.

V is TRBV5-6 and J is TRBJ1-2, with 9 bases aligning to TRBD1. This CDR3 has 17 residues. The germline CDR1 and CDR2 sequences are SGHDT and YYEEEE. Trimming removed 3 bases from V and 8 bases from J; junction bases left unmatched: 17. CDR3 amino acids: CASSSRLRDRASWGYTF. The CDR3 DNA follows: TGTGCCAGCAGCTCGCGCCTCCGGGACAGGGCATCGTGGGGCTACACCTTC.

V gene TRBV19 combines with J gene TRBJ1-1, with D maybe TRBD1 (6 bases). This CDR3 spans 14 amino acids. Germline CDR1 and CDR2: LNHDA and SQIVND (reference sequence). Trimming removed 6 bases from V and 1 base from J, with 12 bases in between. The CDR3 coding sequence is TGTGCCAGTAGCCCGACAGGATCGAACACTGAAGCTTTCTTT. It specifies CASSPTGSNTEAFF. Combining the CDR3 with reference TRBV19 and TRBJ1-1 gives the whole variable domain DGGITQSPKYLFRKEGQNVTLSCEQNLNHDAMYWYRQDPGQGLRLIYYSQIVNDFQKGDIAEGYSVSREKKESFPLTVTSAQKNPTAFYLCASSPTGSNTEAFFGQGTRLTVV.

This chain connects TRBV11-2 to TRBJ2-6; 7 positions agree with TRBD1. V gave up 7 bases and J gave up 0 bases; unmatched junction bases: 9. Germline CDR1 reads SGHAT; CDR2 reads FQNNGV. CDR3 length equals 17 residues. For the CDR3, the DNA is TGTGCCAGCACGCAGCGGACAGGCGGCTCTGGGGCCAACGTCCTGACTTTC. It specifies CASTQRTGGSGANVLTF. The full variable domain, its missing parts supplied by reference TRBV11-2 and TRBJ2-6, is EAGVAQSPRYKIIEKRQSVAFWCNPISGHATLYWYQQILGQGPKLLIQFQNNGVVDDSQLPKDRFSAERLKGVDSTLKIQPAKLEDSAVYLCASTQRTGGSGANVLTFGAGSRLTVL.

This clone was detected a few times. V is TRBV9 and J is TRBJ2-3; 8 bases align to TRBD2. Germline V gene sequence: CDR1 SGDLS, CDR2 YYNGEE. The V and J ends lost 6 bases and 1 base, in that order; junction bases with no gene match: 7. CDR3 size: 15 residues. This CDR3 reads CASMPGGPGTDTQYF. The CDR3 region has the DNA TGTGCCAGCATGCCGGGGGGGCCGGGCACAGATACGCAGTATTTT.

This clone was observed once. The CDR3 sequence: CASSVELFGATGNTIYF. DNA of the CDR3: TGTGCCAGCAGCGTAGAATTATTTGGGGCCACTGGAAACACCATATATTTT. V usage is TRBV9 and J usage is TRBJ1-3; D possibly corresponds to TRBD1 (5 bases). The germline V gene encodes CDR1 SGDLS and CDR2 YYNGEE. There are 17 residues in the CDR3. V lost 0 bases to trimming and J lost 2 bases, with 15 bases between them.

The chain has TRBV4-3 and TRBJ1-2, with TRBD1 matching 10 bases. CDR1 and CDR2 (germline): LGHNA, YSLEER. The V segment lost 0 bases and the J segment 6 bases; nucleotides outside the gene matches: 7. CDR3 length: 16 residues. CDR3 sequence reads: CASSQDLRDRGNGYTF. CDR3 coding DNA: TGCGCCAGCAGCCAAGATCTACGGGACAGGGGAAATGGCTACACCTTC.

V gene TRBV6-1 combines with J gene TRBJ2-7; 10 bases are a match to TRBD1. The germline V gene encodes CDR1 MNHNS and CDR2 SASEGT. The ends lost 6 bases at V and 2 bases at J; junction bases unmatched: 4. The CDR3 runs to 14 residues. The CDR3 DNA follows: TGTGCCAGCAGCCACGGACAGGGGGCCTACGAGCAGTACTTC. The encoded protein is CASSHGQGAYEQYF.

CDR3 sequence reads: CASSTSGGSNEKLFF. CDR3 in DNA: TGTGCCAGTAGTACCTCGGGGGGGTCTAATGAAAAACTGTTTTTT. The chain combines TRBV19 with TRBJ1-4; possibly TRBD1 for D (5 bases). This CDR3 is built from 15 residues. V lost 4 bases and J lost 3, with 12 bases in between. Germline V CDR1 and CDR2: LNHDA, SQIVND (reference sequence). The full variable domain, in which reference TRBV19 and TRBJ1-4 provide the parts outside the CDR3, is DGGITQSPKYLFRKEGQNVTLSCEQNLNHDAMYWYRQDPGQGLRLIYYSQIVNDFQKGDIAEGYSVSREKKESFPLTVTSAQKNPTAFYLCASSTSGGSNEKLFFGSGTQLSVL.

This clone came up a few times. CDR3 nucleotides: TGTGCCAGCAGCTTGGCAAGGGGTGATAACGGCTACACCTTC. Its translation is CASSLARGDNGYTF. This chain joins TRBV5-6 and TRBJ1-2; maybe TRBD1 (5 bases). CDR3 length equals 14 residues. Per germline, CDR1 SGHDT and CDR2 YYEEEE. V was clipped by 0 bases and J by 8 bases, with 14 bases between them.

The chain uses TRBV7-6 and TRBJ2-7; TRBD1 aligns across 10 bases. V lost 4 bases and J lost 2; bases outside the gene matches: 5. CDR3 size: 15 residues. Germline CDR1 reads SGHVS; CDR2 reads FNYEAQ. The CDR3 DNA reads TGTGCCAGCAGCTCTAGGGACAGGGGCCCCTACGAGCAGTACTTC. Residues: CASSSRDRGPYEQYF.

This chain connects TRBV4-1 to TRBJ2-7; TRBD1 agrees at 10 bases. V trimming: 4 bases; J trimming: 5 bases; junction bases outside the gene matches: 5. From germline, CDR1 is MGHRA and CDR2 YSYEKL. The CDR3 consists of 14 residues. In DNA form, the CDR3 reads TGCGCCAGCAGCCGACCCGGGACAGGGGACGAGCAGTACTTC. Protein sequence: CASSRPGTGDEQYF.

The chain joins TRBV7-2 to TRBJ1-5; D might be TRBD1 (6 bases). CDR3 length: 15 amino acids. CDR1 is SGHTA and CDR2 is FQGNSA in the germline V gene. Trimming shortened V by 2 bases and J by 2 bases, and 10 bases separated the two germline ends. The CDR3 sequence is CASSLQGSGNQPQHF. The CDR3 DNA reads TGTGCCAGCAGCTTACAGGGGTCGGGCAATCAGCCCCAGCATTTT.

This rearrangement joins TRBV10-3 to TRBJ2-1, with TRBD2 matching 13 bases. Germline assignment: CDR1 ENHRY and CDR2 SYGVKD. The CDR3 runs 15 residues. The junction had 6 bases not matched to a gene; V was cut back by 6 bases and J by 7 bases. The DNA for the CDR3 is TGTGCCATCAGGGGGACTAGCGGGGTGAGGAATGAGCAGTTCTTC. Encoded protein: CAIRGTSGVRNEQFF.

This chain links TRBV11-2 with TRBJ2-5; D is unresolved. The last part of the DNA fits TRBJ2-7 better; the J call may be wrong. Germline-derived CDR1 and CDR2 are SGHAT and FQNNGV. This CDR3 has 11 amino acids. The CDR3 DNA sequence: TGTGCCAGCAGCTGGGCCTACGAGCAGTACTTC. Translated, it gives CASSWAYEQYF.

The chain links TRBV6-6 to TRBJ2-3; D might be TRBD1 (5 bases). The V gene lost 7 bases and the J gene lost 11 bases, with 19 bases spanning the gap. Per the germline V gene, CDR1 is MNHNY and CDR2 is SVGAGI (reference sequence). The CDR3 is 13 amino acids. As DNA, the CDR3 is TGTGCCAGCACACGACCCGACAGTAACCAGCAGTATTTT. Translated: CASTRPDSNQQYF.

This CDR3 reads CAPRGENYGYTF. The CDR3 DNA follows: TGTGCCCCCAGGGGGGAAAACTATGGCTACACCTTC. The chain recombines TRBV6-1 with TRBJ1-2, with 7 bases lining up with TRBD1. This CDR3 region has 12 residues. Trimming at V came to 11 bases and at J to 2 bases, leaving 5 bases not matched to a gene. Germline CDR1 is MNHNS and CDR2 is SASEGT.

This chain connects TRBV6-5 to TRBJ1-1; D unresolved. Germline V CDR1 and CDR2: MNHEY, SVGAGI. With 0 bases removed from V and 8 bases from J, the gap between germline ends came to 10 bases. CDR3 length: 13 residues. CDR3 nucleotide sequence: TGTGCCAGCAGTTACTCGGCAGGTCCAGAAGCTTTCTTT. Amino acid sequence: CASSYSAGPEAFF.

The J gene is TRBJ1-2, the V gene TRBV27, with D maybe TRBD1 (5 bases). With 7 bases removed from V and 3 bases from J, the gap between germline ends came to 12 bases. Germline CDR1 is MNHEY and CDR2 is SMNVEV (reference sequence). This CDR3 spans 13 amino acids. The CDR3 loop is CASKPGMYYGYTF. CDR3 in DNA: TGTGCCAGCAAGCCAGGGATGTACTATGGCTACACCTTC.

This clone has more than one count but fewer than ten. The rearrangement links TRBV5-4 to TRBJ1-6; 7 bases are shared with TRBD1. Germline V gene lookup returns CDR1 SGHNT and CDR2 YYREEE (reference sequence). The V gene end was trimmed by 0 bases and the J gene end by 15 bases; junction bases not matched to a gene: 3. There are 12 residues in the CDR3. In nucleotides, the CDR3 is TGTGCCAGCAGCTTGGAGGCAGGGGGCCTCCACTTT. This codes for CASSLEAGGLHF.

The V gene is TRBV11-3, the J gene TRBJ1-4, with 8 bases aligning to TRBD1. This CDR3 is built from 18 residues. Germline CDR1 reads SGHNT; CDR2 reads YENEEA. With V trimmed by 2 bases and J by 4 bases, 12 bases remained unmatched. CDR3: CASSLSRGPNPYNEKLFF. Written as DNA, the CDR3 is TGTGCCAGCAGCTTAAGCAGGGGGCCAAACCCTTATAATGAAAAACTGTTTTTT. Full variable domain (rest looked up from reference TRBV11-3 and TRBJ1-4): EAGVVQSPRYKIIEKKQPVAFWCNPISGHNTLYWYLQNLGQGPELLIRYENEEAVDDSQLPKDRFSAERLKGVDSTLKIQPAELGDSAVYLCASSLSRGPNPYNEKLFFGSGTQLSVL.

This chain uses TRBV18 with TRBJ2-1; 13 bases agree with TRBD2. The CDR3 is 15 amino acids. Trimming cost V 2 bases and J 8 bases; bases outside gene matches: 3. Germline V lookup: CDR1 KGHSH, CDR2 LQKENI. The CDR3 is CASSPTSGGAHEQFF. Written as DNA, the CDR3 is TGTGCCAGCTCACCAACTAGCGGGGGGGCCCATGAGCAGTTCTTC.

This clone was picked up one time. The chain carries TRBV28 and TRBJ1-2, with 7 bases matching TRBD1. J lost 7 bases, V lost 6 bases, and 2 bases had no gene match. The CDR3 loop spans 11 amino acids. Germline lookup yields CDR1 MDHEN and CDR2 SYDVKM. CDR3 protein: CASRGTVGYTF. CDR3 DNA: TGTGCCAGCAGAGGGACAGTTGGCTACACCTTC.

The chain has TRBV6-1 and TRBJ2-5; D is perhaps TRBD2 (7 bases). Germline values: CDR1 MNHNS, CDR2 SASEGT. This CDR3 is 14 amino acids long. The V gene lost 7 bases and the J gene lost 4 bases, with 16 bases spanning the gap. The CDR3, as DNA: TGTGCCAGCATCCTGGGGGGGCCCGCAGAGACCCAGTACTTC. It specifies CASILGGPAETQYF.

Comments on this clone: Other DNA sequences from this sample encode an identical CDR3 as well. The V and J genes are TRBV6-1 and TRBJ2-5, with 9 bases fitting TRBD1. CDR3 length: 13 amino acids. Germline lookup yields CDR1 MNHNS and CDR2 SASEGT. Trimming at V came to 3 bases and at J to 4 bases, leaving 0 bases not matched to a gene. The CDR3 here is CASSETGGETQYF. CDR3 sequence (DNA): TGTGCCAGCAGTGAGACAGGGGGAGAGACCCAGTACTTC.

The chain has TRBV19 and TRBJ2-7, with 9 bases identical to TRBD1. The germline V gene has CDR1 LNHDA and CDR2 SQIVND (reference sequence). V dropped 8 bases and J dropped 5; count of bases not matched to a gene: 13. The CDR3 covers 15 residues. The CDR3 here is CASRDGTGFANEQYF. CDR3 in DNA: TGTGCCAGTCGAGACGGGACAGGGTTTGCCAACGAGCAGTACTTC.